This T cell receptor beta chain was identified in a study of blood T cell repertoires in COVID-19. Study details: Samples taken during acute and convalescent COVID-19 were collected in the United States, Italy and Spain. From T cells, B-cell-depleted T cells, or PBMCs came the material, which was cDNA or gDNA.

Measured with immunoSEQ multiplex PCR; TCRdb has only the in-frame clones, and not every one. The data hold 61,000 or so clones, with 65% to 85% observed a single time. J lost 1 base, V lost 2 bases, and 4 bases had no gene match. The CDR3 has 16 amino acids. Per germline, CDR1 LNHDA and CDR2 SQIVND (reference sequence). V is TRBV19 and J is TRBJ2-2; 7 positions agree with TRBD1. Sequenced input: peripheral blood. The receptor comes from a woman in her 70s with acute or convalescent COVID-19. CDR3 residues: CASSIQGGWNTGELFF. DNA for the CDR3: TGTGCCAGTAGTATACAAGGGGGCTGGAACACCGGGGAGCTGTTTTTT.